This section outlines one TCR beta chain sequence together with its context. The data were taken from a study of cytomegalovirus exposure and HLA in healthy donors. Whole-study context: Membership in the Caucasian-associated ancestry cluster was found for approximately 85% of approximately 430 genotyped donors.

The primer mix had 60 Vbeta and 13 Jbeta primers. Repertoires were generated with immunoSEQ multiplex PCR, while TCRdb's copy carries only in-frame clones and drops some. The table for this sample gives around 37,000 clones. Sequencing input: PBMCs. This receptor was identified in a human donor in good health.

Here the CDR3 reads CASSPGSGLRGEQYF. The CDR3 coding sequence is TGTGCCAGCTCACCCGGTAGCGGGCTTCGAGGCGAGCAGTACTTC. The chain joins TRBV18 to TRBJ2-7, with 7 bases fitting TRBD2. Germline assignment: CDR1 KGHSH and CDR2 LQKENI. The CDR3 covers 15 residues. V dropped 3 bases and J dropped 6; count of bases not matched to a gene: 11.